This T cell receptor beta chain was sequenced for a study of control samples from healthy donors and cancer patients. In its sample, this clone was seen a few times. The CDR3 length is 14 residues. After removal of 5 bases from V and 8 bases from J, the junction contained 6 bases not matched to a gene. The germline V gene encodes CDR1 LNHNV and CDR2 YYDKDF (reference sequence). Only in-frame clones appear in the TCRdb table, and some are missing; sequencing was by immunoSEQ multiplex PCR. The table lists about 100,000 clones, roughly 90% of them singletons. The chain is built from TRBV15 and TRBJ1-5; 10 bases agree with TRBD1. This clonotype was sampled from a man aged 25 to 45 in good health. Sequencing was done on a sample of blood. This CDR3 reads CATSQDRGREPQHF. The CDR3 DNA follows: TGTGCCACCAGCCAAGACAGGGGGCGGGAGCCCCAGCATTTT.